A single sample gave rise to the 20 T cell receptor beta chains below, sequenced in a study of regulatory T cells in long-lasting Graves disease (dated by TCRdb to the early 2020s). The label giving this sample's time point can be read as: persistent/refractory GD, antithyroid drugs over 5 years with positive TRAb. For both TCR sequencing and RNA sequencing, RNA was extracted from PBMCs in TRIzol. The library was produced with multiplex PCR. Sequenced on an Illumina HiSeq 4000. CDR3 regions were amplified by Arm-PCR with iRepertoire HTBI primers to construct TCR beta libraries. TCRdb applied fastp at Q25 and MiXCR to the public reads, then kept only in-frame beta chains. Every entry covers one CDR3 protein and lists the most common genes and DNA from its rows. This sample comprises approximately 470,000 distinct CDR3 sequences, less than 25% of them detected only once. The biggest ten clones account for 7% to 9.5% of the sample.

Sequenced material: peripheral blood mononuclear cells (PBMCs), taken when the disease was refractory, from a patient treated with antithyroid drugs. These receptors all come from a female donor with Graves disease.

CDR3 amino acids: CASSYEGSYNEQFF. CDR3 bases: TGTGCCAGCAGTTACGAGGGGTCCTACAATGAGCAGTTCTTC. V usage is TRBV6-2 or TRBV6-3 and J usage is TRBJ2-1; D may be TRBD1 or TRBD2 (5 bases each). The germline CDR1 and CDR2 sequences are MNHEY and SVGEGT. V dropped 2 bases and J dropped 1 base, with 6 bases sitting between them. The CDR3 is 14 residues long.

V is TRBV28 and J is TRBJ2-3; D is perhaps TRBD2 (5 bases). CDR1 and CDR2 from the germline V gene are MDHEN and SYDVKM. V dropped 4 bases and J dropped 0 bases, with 14 bases sitting between them. The CDR3 has 16 residues. The CDR3 DNA is TGTGCCAGCAGTTCCCCGGGTGGGGAGAGCACAGATACGCAGTATTTT. Translated, it gives CASSSPGGESTDTQYF.

V gene TRBV20-1 combines with J gene TRBJ1-1; no reliable D call. In germline, CDR1 is DFQATT, CDR2 SNEGSKA (reference sequence). V lost 5 bases and J lost 3, with 13 bases in between. The CDR3 is 13 residues long. The CDR3 here is CSAPTARDTEAFF. In DNA, the CDR3 is TGCAGTGCTCCTACGGCACGGGACACTGAAGCTTTCTTT.

The chain employs TRBV7-3 and TRBJ1-3, with 7 bases that match TRBD1. V trimming: 5 bases; J trimming: 2 bases; junction bases outside the gene matches: 9. Germline assignment: CDR1 SGHTA and CDR2 FQGTGA. This CDR3 is built from 16 residues. In DNA form, the CDR3 reads TGTGCCAGCAGCCTATCAGGGGGTATGGCTGGAAACACCATATATTTT. Its protein is CASSLSGGMAGNTIYF.

In its sample, this clonotype was seen many times. The chain recombines TRBV2 with TRBJ2-7; D is undetermined. The CDR3 has 17 amino acids. Germline CDR1 and CDR2: SNHLY and FYNNEI. Deletions cut 1 base from V and 2 bases from J, with 18 bases between. Here the CDR3 reads CASSEGNVGPTTYEQYF. In DNA, the CDR3 is TGTGCCAGCAGTGAAGGTAATGTCGGGCCCACCACCTACGAGCAGTACTTC.

A few counts support this clonotype. This chain uses TRBV7-2 with TRBJ2-2, with 14 bases fitting TRBD2. Germline loops: CDR1 SGHTA, CDR2 FQGNSA. CDR3 size: 16 residues. V trimming: 5 bases; J trimming: 12 bases; junction bases outside the gene matches: 11. Written as DNA, the CDR3 is TGTGCCAGCAGCCGCGACATTGGGACTAGCGGGAGTAAGCTGTTTTTT. Its protein is CASSRDIGTSGSKLFF.

For this clonotype: The junction shows a germline mismatch at one end, possibly a read error. The rearrangement links TRBV9 to TRBJ2-7, with 8 bases aligning to TRBD2. The CDR3 length is 12 residues. Germline V gives CDR1 SGDLS, CDR2 YYNGEE. This CDR3 reads CASSGGADEQYF. The CDR3 region has the DNA TGCGCCAGCAGCGGGGGAGCCGACGAGCAGTACTTC.

Ten or more counts support this clonotype. The chain employs TRBV2 and TRBJ1-5, with D maybe TRBD1 (5 bases). Germline CDR1 reads SNHLY; CDR2 reads FYNNEI. The CDR3 has 15 amino acids. The V and J ends lost 7 bases and 0 bases respectively, with 13 bases between them. The CDR3 DNA sequence: TGTGCCAGCAACGTGGGGGAAATTAGCAATCAGCCCCAGCATTTT. Its protein is CASNVGEISNQPQHF.

This clonotype has a count of ten or more. The CDR3 region has the DNA TGTGCCAGCAGCCCACAGGGACAGGGAGATAATTCACCCCTCCACTTT. Translation gives CASSPQGQGDNSPLHF. The chain combines TRBV14 with TRBJ1-6, with 9 bases aligning to TRBD1. From germline, CDR1 is SGHDN and CDR2 FVKESK. This CDR3 comprises 16 residues. The J segment lost 5 bases and the V segment lost 4 bases, leaving 6 bases of the junction unmatched.

There are a few counts of this clonotype. This could be a read error, since a much larger clone is one nucleotide away. This chain links TRBV6-2 or TRBV6-3 with TRBJ1-2, with 8 bases that match TRBD1. Germline V gene data show CDR1 as MNHEY and CDR2 as SVGEGT. The CDR3 runs 16 residues. CDR3: CPSSYVRAGGNHGYTF. In DNA form, the CDR3 reads TGTCCCAGCAGTTACGTTCGAGCAGGGGGCAATCATGGCTACACCTTC.

To note about this clonotype: A much larger clone is a single base away; this may be a read error. The gene calls are TRBV18 and TRBJ2-7, with D tentatively TRBD1 (5 bases). The V end was cut by 3 bases, the J end by 7 bases, with 13 bases between. The length of the CDR3 is 13 residues. CDR1 is KGHSH and CDR2 is LQKENI in the germline V gene. For the CDR3, the DNA is TGTGCCAGCTCACCTACGGTGGGGCGTGAGCAGTACTTC. It codes for CASSPTVGREQYF.

A few counts support this clonotype. V is TRBV9 and J is TRBJ2-7; D might be TRBD2 (5 bases). Germline CDR1 SGDLS, CDR2 YYNGEE. The V end lost 0 bases, the J end lost 6 bases, and 13 bases lay between the germline ends. This CDR3 has 14 residues. CDR3 DNA sequence: TGTGCCAGCAGCGTAGGCTCCCTAGCTGCCGAGCAGTACTTC. Translated: CASSVGSLAAEQYF.

The chain links TRBV11-2 to TRBJ2-1; D uncertain. The length of the CDR3 is 15 residues. V dropped 5 bases and J dropped 8 bases, with 19 bases sitting between them. CDR1 and CDR2 from the germline V gene are SGHAT and FQNNGV. The CDR3 region is CASSITGRAQDEQFF. CDR3 bases: TGTGCCAGCAGCATAACGGGCCGGGCCCAGGATGAGCAGTTCTTC.

This clonotype was recorded a few times. CDR3 in DNA: TGTGCTAGTGGTTTCCTTCTAGCGGGAGGGTCGATTAACACCGGGGAGCTGTTTTTT. Protein: CASGFLLAGGSINTGELFF. V usage is TRBV12-5 and J usage is TRBJ2-2, with 12 bases identical to TRBD2. V dropped 3 bases and J dropped 2; count of bases not matched to a gene: 10. The CDR3 length is 19 residues. The germline CDR1 and CDR2 sequences are LGHNT and FRNRAP.

The chain couples TRBV19 to TRBJ2-5, with D perhaps given as TRBD1 or TRBD2 (9 bases each). The CDR3 runs 18 residues. Germline V gene data show CDR1 as LNHDA and CDR2 as SQIVND (reference sequence). V lost 3 bases to trimming and J lost 1 base, with 21 bases between them. CDR3 sequence (DNA): TGTGCCAGTAGTATGGGACAGGGCGCGGGAGGGTCCCAAGAGACCCAGTACTTC. Its protein product is CASSMGQGAGGSQETQYF.

With respect to this clonotype: A much bigger clone sits one base away, suggesting this may be a read error. The rearrangement joins TRBV6-1 to TRBJ1-1, with a weak D call TRBD1 (5 bases). Germline V gene lookup returns CDR1 MNHNS and CDR2 SASEGT. CDR3 length equals 15 residues. The V end was cut by 5 bases, the J end by 4 bases, with 17 bases between. As DNA, the CDR3 is TGTGCCAGCAGTCACGGGGCCAGACCGAGCACTGAAGCTTTCTTT. Its protein product is CASSHGARPSTEAFF.

The gene calls are TRBV6-1 and TRBJ1-5; D uncertain. The germline V gene encodes CDR1 MNHNS and CDR2 SASEGT. V lost 3 bases, J lost 5 bases, and 20 bases lay in between. This CDR3 is built from 17 residues. The CDR3 sequence: CASSERGRIEGHQPQHF. Written as DNA, the CDR3 is TGTGCCAGCAGTGAGCGCGGCAGGATCGAGGGCCATCAGCCCCAGCATTTT.

This clonotype showed up many times. The rearrangement joins TRBV7-2 to TRBJ1-2; 8 bases map to TRBD1. CDR3 length: 14 amino acids. Germline CDR1 and CDR2: SGHTA and FQGNSA. V shed 4 bases and J 6 bases; nucleotides not matched to a gene: 7. The CDR3: CASSSRQGRHGYTF. The CDR3 DNA reads TGTGCCAGCAGCTCTCGACAGGGGAGGCATGGCTACACCTTC.

This clonotype was counted a few times. J is TRBJ1-1 and V is TRBV11-1; D not certain. CDR1 and CDR2 (germline): SGHAT, FQDESV (reference sequence). This CDR3 is 14 amino acids long. V was trimmed by 5 bases and J by 1 base, leaving 11 bases between them. CDR3: CASSRLPPNTEAFF. The DNA of the CDR3 is TGTGCCAGCAGCCGTCTCCCCCCGAACACTGAAGCTTTCTTT. Supplemented by reference TRBV11-1 and TRBJ1-1, the full variable domain reads EAEVAQSPRYKITEKSQAVAFWCDPISGHATLYWYRQILGQGPELLVQFQDESVVDDSQLPKDRFSAERLKGVDSTLKIQPAELGDSAMYLCASSRLPPNTEAFFGQGTRLTVV.

This clonotype was observed a few times. The chain links TRBV7-9 to TRBJ2-7; D may be TRBD2 (5 bases). V was clipped by 2 bases and J by 3 bases, with 8 bases between them. The germline V gene encodes CDR1 SEHNR and CDR2 FQNEAQ (reference sequence). CDR3 size: 13 residues. CDR3 residues: CASSLKEGYEQYF. Here the CDR3 DNA reads TGTGCCAGCAGCTTAAAAGAGGGCTACGAGCAGTACTTC.